This T cell receptor (beta chain) was recorded in a study of T cells in Graves' hyperthyroidism and ophthalmopathy. Study findings and constraints: Blood samples included most of the expanded thyroid clonotypes exceeding 0.001. Through a model of 13 V-J features, ophthalmopathy was separated from stable hyperthyroidism.

This clonotype was seen a single time. Its target is not known. Relative to the germline gene, one junction end is altered; a read error may explain this. The diagnoses drew upon clinical symptoms, serum thyroxine and TRAb, thyroid ultrasound and orbital computed tomography. Template material for amplifying TCR beta CDR3 regions consisted of RNA transcripts. Using the HTBI primer set, a first-round RT-PCR was run on the TCR CDR3. TCRdb re-analysed the multiplex PCR reads in MiXCR, keeping a single row per CDR3 protein. The sample has 90,000 to 120,000 distinct CDR3 sequences, around a sixth seen once. Sequenced material: blood. The sequence derives from a woman between 45 and 60 years old with Graves' hyperthyroidism.

The CDR3 region is CASSRGQGRDYTF. In DNA, the CDR3 is TGTGCCAGCAGCCGAGGACAGGGAAGAGACTACACCTTC. The J gene is TRBJ1-2, the V gene TRBV5-1; 8 positions match TRBD1. CDR1 and CDR2 from the germline V gene are SGHRS and YFSETQ. The CDR3 is 13 amino acids.